Presented here are 20 T cell receptor beta chains from one specimen sequenced in a study of cytomegalovirus exposure and HLA in healthy donors. Primers for the PCR totalled 60 Vbeta and 13 Jbeta. The protocol was immunoSEQ multiplex PCR, while the TCRdb copy is restricted to in-frame clones and leaves out a portion. There are around 100,000 clones in the sample; roughly 73% occur only once, and approximately 4.8% lies in the top ten. The sample taken for sequencing was PBMCs. The source is a male donor in good health and CMV-seropositive.

There are a few counts of this clone. The rearrangement joins TRBV4-1 to TRBJ2-1, with D possibly being TRBD2 (6 bases). The germline CDR1 and CDR2 sequences are MGHRA and YSYEKL. Deletions cut 1 base from V and 9 bases from J, with 13 bases between. The CDR3 sequence is 14 residues long. CDR3 amino acids: CASSQGLGEGEQFF. DNA of the CDR3: TGCGCCAGCAGCCAAGGACTAGGGGAAGGTGAGCAGTTCTTC.

The V and J genes are TRBV6-5 and TRBJ2-2, with 9 bases lining up with TRBD1. The V gene end was trimmed by 5 bases and the J gene end by 4 bases; junction bases not matched to a gene: 5. The CDR3 length is 15 residues. Looked up from germline, CDR1 is MNHEY and CDR2 is SVGAGI. The CDR3 reads CASSIGTGSTGELFF. CDR3 nucleotides: TGTGCCAGCAGTATTGGGACAGGGAGCACCGGGGAGCTGTTTTTT.

This rearrangement joins TRBV9 to TRBJ1-4; the match to TRBD1 covers 8 bases. The CDR3 is made up of 14 amino acids. Germline V gives CDR1 SGDLS, CDR2 YYNGEE. V shed 3 bases and J 10 bases; nucleotides not matched to a gene: 8. CDR3 sequence reads: CASSAETGAGKLFF. As DNA, the CDR3 is TGTGCCAGCAGCGCCGAGACAGGGGCCGGAAAACTGTTTTTT. Looking up the rest from reference TRBV9 and TRBJ1-4 gives the full variable domain: DSGVTQTPKHLITATGQRVTLRCSPRSGDLSVYWYQQSLDQGLQFLIQYYNGEERAKGNILERFSAQQFPDLHSELNLSSLELGDSALYFCASSAETGAGKLFFGSGTQLSVL.

The genes are TRBV5-6 and TRBJ2-7, with D possibly being TRBD1 (6 bases). There are 15 residues in the CDR3. Trimming shortened V by 3 bases and J by 0 bases, and 13 bases separated the two germline ends. Germline assignment: CDR1 SGHDT and CDR2 YYEEEE. CDR3 DNA: TGTGCCAGCAGCTACCGGGACACGGACTCCTACGAGCAGTACTTC. Amino acid sequence: CASSYRDTDSYEQYF.

V gene TRBV28 combines with J gene TRBJ1-4, with 10 nucleotides matching TRBD1. The germline V gene encodes CDR1 MDHEN and CDR2 SYDVKM. Trimming cost V 6 bases and J 5 bases; bases outside gene matches: 9. The CDR3 runs 16 residues. This CDR3 reads CASSLILDRGNEKLFF. CDR3 coding DNA: TGTGCCAGCAGCCTTATCCTGGACAGGGGGAATGAAAAACTGTTTTTT.

V is TRBV9 and J is TRBJ1-4, with D unresolved. Germline CDR1 and CDR2: SGDLS and YYNGEE. Trimming took off 0 bases at V and 8 bases at J, with 14 bases between the two ends. This CDR3 is 15 amino acids long. In DNA form, the CDR3 reads TGTGCCAGCAGCGTAGGGCCTTTCGAGGTGGAAAAACTGTTTTTT. This gives the protein CASSVGPFEVEKLFF.

The gene calls are TRBV4-1 and TRBJ2-2; D not resolved. Trimming stripped 4 bases from V and 5 bases from J, with 11 bases between. This CDR3 has 14 amino acids. Germline-derived CDR1 and CDR2 are MGHRA and YSYEKL. The CDR3 coding sequence is TGCGCCAGCAGCCCCGGTCGGTGGACCGGGGAGCTGTTTTTT. It codes for CASSPGRWTGELFF.

This chain joins TRBV5-1 and TRBJ2-1; 8 bases fit TRBD2. V trimming: 4 bases; J trimming: 1 base; junction bases outside the gene matches: 4. The CDR3 consists of 15 residues. Germline loops: CDR1 SGHRS, CDR2 YFSETQ. CDR3 sequence (DNA): TGCGCCAGCAGCCTCAGACTAGCGTCCTACAATGAGCAGTTCTTC. Translated: CASSLRLASYNEQFF.

This clone was counted only a few times. The chain combines TRBV2 with TRBJ1-6; the D is unclear. V was shortened by 4 bases and J by 7 bases, with 5 bases between the two germline ends. CDR1 is SNHLY, CDR2 FYNNEI, per germline. This CDR3 has 12 amino acids. The CDR3 spells CASSGRNSPLHF. For the CDR3, the DNA is TGTGCCAGCAGTGGTAGAAATTCACCCCTCCACTTT.

This sequence joins TRBV14 and TRBJ2-3; TRBD2 agrees at 12 bases. The CDR3 runs 17 residues. Germline CDR1 and CDR2: SGHDN and FVKESK. V dropped 0 bases and J dropped 5; count of bases not matched to a gene: 6. CDR3 coding DNA: TGTGCCAGCAGCCAAGAACGGCTAGCGGGAGGGTTAGATACGCAGTATTTT. Protein sequence: CASSQERLAGGLDTQYF.

This chain uses TRBV27 with TRBJ2-5; D possibly corresponds to TRBD2 (6 bases). Germline CDR1 and CDR2: MNHEY and SMNVEV (reference sequence). The V and J ends lost 2 bases and 0 bases respectively, with 13 bases between them. The CDR3 consists of 16 residues. CDR3 nucleotide sequence: TGTGCCAGCAGTTTAGCTAGCGCGACGTACCAAGAGACCCAGTACTTC. Translation gives CASSLASATYQETQYF.

V and J are TRBV30 and TRBJ1-2; unclear D gene. Trimming cost V 2 bases and J 2 bases, with 12 bases left between them. Germline V gene sequence: CDR1 GTSNPN, CDR2 SVGIG (reference sequence). The CDR3 loop spans 14 amino acids. The CDR3 sequence: CAWSSRFWNYGYTF. For the CDR3, the DNA is TGTGCCTGGAGTAGCCGCTTCTGGAACTATGGCTACACCTTC.

The J gene is TRBJ2-7, the V gene TRBV29-1; D is undetermined. Per germline, CDR1 SQVTM and CDR2 ANQGSEA. This CDR3 is built from 11 residues. Trimming left V 2 bases short and J 6 bases short, with 8 bases between. The DNA for the CDR3 is TGCAGCGTTGAAAATTTGCGCGAGCAGTACTTC. It translates to CSVENLREQYF.

The chain links TRBV19 to TRBJ1-5; D may be TRBD1 (5 bases). The ends were cut back, 2 bases at V and 6 bases at J, with 11 bases in the middle. The length of the CDR3 is 14 residues. Looked up from germline, CDR1 is LNHDA and CDR2 is SQIVND (reference sequence). CDR3 in DNA: TGTGCCAGTAGTATACAGGGAAGGGTTCAGCCCCAGCATTTT. Its translation is CASSIQGRVQPQHF.

This clone showed up just once. The chain combines TRBV7-3 with TRBJ1-4, with a tentative D call TRBD1 (6 bases). The germline gives CDR1 SGHTA, CDR2 FQGTGA. V was trimmed by 5 bases and J by 6 bases, leaving 16 bases between them. This CDR3 has 15 residues. The chain's CDR3 is CASSPTGPWDEKLFF. CDR3 DNA sequence: TGTGCCAGCAGCCCTACAGGGCCCTGGGATGAAAAACTGTTTTTT.

This chain connects TRBV7-2 to TRBJ2-5, with a possible D match to TRBD2 (5 bases). V was pared by 5 bases and J by 5 bases, with 12 bases between. From germline, CDR1 is SGHTA and CDR2 FQGNSA. The CDR3 loop spans 13 amino acids. CDR3 in DNA: TGTGCCAGCAGCCACCCTACGGGGGAGACCCAGTACTTC. Translating it yields CASSHPTGETQYF.

The gene calls are TRBV6-1 and TRBJ2-7; TRBD2 matches at 9 bases. This CDR3 spans 14 amino acids. CDR1 is MNHNS, CDR2 SASEGT, per germline. V lost 7 bases to trimming and J lost 3 bases; unmatched junction nucleotides: 7. Here the CDR3 reads CASNIAGEYYEQYF. The CDR3 nucleotides are TGTGCCAGCAATATAGCGGGAGAGTACTACGAGCAGTACTTC.

The sample holds a few counts of this clone. This chain joins TRBV6-6 and TRBJ1-5; tentative D call: TRBD1 (6 bases). V lost 6 bases and J lost 0, with 9 bases in between. Germline V lookup: CDR1 MNHNY, CDR2 SVGAGI (reference sequence). The CDR3 runs to 14 residues. Here the CDR3 DNA reads TGTGCCAGCAGCTCCAGGGGTAGCAATCAGCCCCAGCATTTT. This gives the protein CASSSRGSNQPQHF.

This clone was recorded once. The chain joins TRBV6-1 to TRBJ1-2, with D unclear. This CDR3 is 14 amino acids long. CDR1 and CDR2 (germline): MNHNS, SASEGT. V was trimmed by 2 bases and J by 2 bases, leaving 9 bases between them. The CDR3 DNA is TGTGCCAGCAGTGAACTCGGGGAAAACTATGGCTACACCTTC. It encodes CASSELGENYGYTF.

This sequence joins TRBV19 and TRBJ2-6; 8 bases match TRBD1. Germline CDR1 reads LNHDA; CDR2 reads SQIVND (reference sequence). The trim removed 5 bases at V and 0 bases at J, leaving 6 bases unmatched. This CDR3 spans 17 amino acids. In nucleotides, the CDR3 is TGTGCCAGTAGTGGACAGGGAGCTTTCTCTGGGGCCAACGTCCTGACTTTC. Encoded protein: CASSGQGAFSGANVLTF.